This T cell receptor beta chain is drawn from a study of blood T cell repertoires in COVID-19. For the study at large: The United States, Italy and Spain were the sources of the acute and convalescent COVID-19 samples.

Participants' reported clinical history set cohort assignment. Two negative PCRs, clearance, or symptom resolution were required of recovered Cohort 3 donors. Sequencing used immunoSEQ multiplex PCR; TCRdb keeps in-frame clones, though not all of them. This sample has approximately 300,000 clones, with roughly nine tenths found just once. The sample comprised PBMCs or T cells enriched from blood (not recorded which). The receptor was derived from a woman aged 18 to 35 who had recovered from COVID-19.

The CDR3, as DNA: TGTGCCAGCAGCTTAGCAAGCGGGGGGGCCTACGAGCAGTACTTC. This codes for CASSLASGGAYEQYF. V and J are TRBV7-9 and TRBJ2-7, with TRBD2 matching 10 bases. CDR1 is SEHNR, CDR2 FQNEAQ, per germline (reference sequence). Losses at the gene ends were 0 bases for V and 2 bases for J; bases not matched to a gene: 1. The CDR3 extends over 15 amino acids.